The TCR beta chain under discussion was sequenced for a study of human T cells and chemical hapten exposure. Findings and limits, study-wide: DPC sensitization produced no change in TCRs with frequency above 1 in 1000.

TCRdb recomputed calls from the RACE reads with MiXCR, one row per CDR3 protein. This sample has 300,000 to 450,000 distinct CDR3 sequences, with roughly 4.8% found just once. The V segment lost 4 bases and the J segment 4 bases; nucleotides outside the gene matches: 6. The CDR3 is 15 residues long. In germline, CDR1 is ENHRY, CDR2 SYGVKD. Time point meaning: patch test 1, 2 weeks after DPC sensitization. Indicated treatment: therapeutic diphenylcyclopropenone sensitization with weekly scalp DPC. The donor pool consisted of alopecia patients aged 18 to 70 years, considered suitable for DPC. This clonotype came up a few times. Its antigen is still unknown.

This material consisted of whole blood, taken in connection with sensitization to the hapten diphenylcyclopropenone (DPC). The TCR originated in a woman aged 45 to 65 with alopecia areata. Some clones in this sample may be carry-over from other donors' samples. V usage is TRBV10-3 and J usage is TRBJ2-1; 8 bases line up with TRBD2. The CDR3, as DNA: TGTGCCATCAGTGCGGGAGGGAACACTTACAATGAGCAGTTCTTC. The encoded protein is CAISAGGNTYNEQFF.